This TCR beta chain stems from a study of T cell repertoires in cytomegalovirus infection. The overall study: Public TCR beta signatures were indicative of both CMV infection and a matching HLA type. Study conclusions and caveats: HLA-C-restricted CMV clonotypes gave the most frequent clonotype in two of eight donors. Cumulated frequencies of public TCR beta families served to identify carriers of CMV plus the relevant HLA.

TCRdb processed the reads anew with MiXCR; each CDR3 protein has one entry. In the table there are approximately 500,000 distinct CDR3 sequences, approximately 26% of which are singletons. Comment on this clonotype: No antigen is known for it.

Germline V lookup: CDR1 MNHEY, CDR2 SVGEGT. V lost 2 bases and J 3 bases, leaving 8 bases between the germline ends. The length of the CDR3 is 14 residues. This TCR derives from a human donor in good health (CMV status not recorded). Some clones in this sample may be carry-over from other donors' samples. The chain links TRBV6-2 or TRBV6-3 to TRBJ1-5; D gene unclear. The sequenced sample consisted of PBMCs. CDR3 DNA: TGTGCCAGCAGTTACAAGTGGGACAATCAGCCCCAGCATTTT. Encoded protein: CASSYKWDNQPQHF.